The 17 T cell receptor beta chains below come from one sample, sequenced in a study of shared clonotypes between healthy human individuals. Only in-frame clones appear in the TCRdb table, and some are missing; sequencing was by immunoSEQ multiplex PCR. This sample has roughly 700,000 clones, with about 74% found just once. Sequencing was done on a sample of memory CD4+ T cells sorted from blood. Sample subset: CD45RA-negative fraction. The receptors here all came from a woman younger than 45 in good health.

The rearrangement links TRBV7-9 to TRBJ1-2; D gene ambiguous. CDR1 and CDR2 (germline): SEHNR, FQNEAQ (reference sequence). The CDR3 sequence is 14 residues long. Between the trimmed V and J ends, which lost 5 bases and 6 bases, there was a span of 16 bases. Here the CDR3 reads CASSVEVSPNGYTF. In DNA, the CDR3 is TGTGCCAGCAGCGTCGAGGTCAGTCCCAATGGCTACACCTTC.

This clone was recorded many times. The V and J genes are TRBV14 and TRBJ2-1, with D possibly being TRBD1 (5 bases). Germline CDR1 SGHDN, CDR2 FVKESK. V lost 4 bases and J lost 6, with 13 bases in between. The CDR3 covers 14 residues. This CDR3 reads CASSPRALVNEQFF. The CDR3 region has the DNA TGTGCCAGCAGCCCCAGGGCCCTAGTCAATGAGCAGTTCTTC. Looking up the rest from reference TRBV14 and TRBJ2-1 gives the full variable domain: EAGVTQFPSHSVIEKGQTVTLRCDPISGHDNLYWYRRVMGKEIKFLLHFVKESKQDESGMPNNRFLAERTGGTYSTLKVQPAELEDSGVYFCASSPRALVNEQFFGPGTRLTVL.

This clone was observed once. The V call is TRBV7-3, the J call TRBJ2-2; D call uncertain. CDR3 length equals 14 residues. Trimming left V 2 bases short and J 1 base short, with 5 bases between. Germline lookup yields CDR1 SGHTA and CDR2 FQGTGA. The CDR3 nucleotides read TGTGCCAGCAGCTTATCGCGGAACACCGGGGAGCTGTTTTTT. It encodes CASSLSRNTGELFF.

The chain combines TRBV30 with TRBJ1-5; D ambiguous. CDR3 size: 15 residues. Germline lookup yields CDR1 GTSNPN and CDR2 SVGIG (reference sequence). The V and J ends lost 2 bases and 0 bases respectively, with 11 bases between them. CDR3 nucleotide sequence: TGTGCCTGGAGTCCGAGTATTAATAGCAATCAGCCCCAGCATTTT. It specifies CAWSPSINSNQPQHF.

This clone was seen repeatedly, ten times or more. This chain joins TRBV11-3 and TRBJ2-3, with a tentative D call TRBD2 (5 bases). In germline, CDR1 is SGHNT, CDR2 YENEEA. The ends were cut back, 1 base at V and 9 bases at J, with 17 bases in the middle. The CDR3 length is 15 residues. The CDR3 protein is CASSLAAGAIWTQYF. The CDR3 DNA reads TGTGCCAGCAGCTTAGCCGCGGGCGCTATTTGGACGCAGTATTTT.

The chain joins TRBV19 to TRBJ1-2, with D possibly TRBD1 on 6 matching bases. Trimming stripped 5 bases from V and 8 bases from J, with 12 bases between. The CDR3 runs to 12 residues. Germline V lookup: CDR1 LNHDA, CDR2 SQIVND (reference sequence). CDR3 in amino acids: CASSPGDRGYTF. CDR3 sequence (DNA): TGTGCCAGTAGTCCAGGGGATCGGGGCTACACCTTC. Complete variable domain (other parts from reference TRBV19 and TRBJ1-2): DGGITQSPKYLFRKEGQNVTLSCEQNLNHDAMYWYRQDPGQGLRLIYYSQIVNDFQKGDIAEGYSVSREKKESFPLTVTSAQKNPTAFYLCASSPGDRGYTFGSGTRLTVV.

This CDR3 reads CASIPPTGELETQYF. CDR3 DNA: TGTGCCAGCATACCCCCTACGGGGGAACTAGAGACCCAGTACTTC. This chain links TRBV25-1 with TRBJ2-5; weak D call: TRBD2 (6 bases). The CDR3 is made up of 15 amino acids. Germline lookup yields CDR1 MGHDK and CDR2 SYGVNS. The V gene lost 7 bases and the J gene lost 4 bases, with 19 bases spanning the gap.

This clone came up a few times. The V and J genes are TRBV7-9 and TRBJ2-4; TRBD1 matches at 9 bases. The J segment lost 11 bases and the V segment lost 0 bases, leaving 11 bases of the junction unmatched. This CDR3 is built from 16 residues. Germline values: CDR1 SEHNR, CDR2 FQNEAQ (reference sequence). DNA of the CDR3: TGTGCCAGCAGCTTAGCGCTTACAGGGGGACAGGGATTTCAGTACTTC. Translation gives CASSLALTGGQGFQYF.

This chain joins TRBV2 and TRBJ1-1; 7 bases are shared with TRBD1. The V gene end was trimmed by 3 bases and the J gene end by 2 bases; junction bases not matched to a gene: 6. This CDR3 contains 15 residues. CDR1 is SNHLY and CDR2 is FYNNEI in the germline V gene. The CDR3 spells CASSDPGTVNTEAFF. The CDR3 nucleotides are TGTGCCAGCAGTGACCCCGGGACAGTAAACACTGAAGCTTTCTTT.

This clone was counted a single time. The chain uses TRBV27 and TRBJ1-4, with 7 bases lining up with TRBD1. This CDR3 is 16 amino acids long. Germline trimming cut 4 bases from V and 4 bases from J; bases unmatched to any gene: 9. The V gene's germline CDR1 is MNHEY and CDR2 SMNVEV (reference sequence). The CDR3 loop is CASSSTTRDSNEKLFF. The CDR3 DNA reads as TGTGCCAGCAGTTCAACCACCCGGGACAGTAATGAAAAACTGTTTTTT.

The chain employs TRBV7-2 and TRBJ2-5; D possibly corresponds to TRBD2 (5 bases). V was clipped by 7 bases and J by 3 bases, with 15 bases between them. The CDR3 runs 14 residues. Germline V gives CDR1 SGHTA, CDR2 FQGNSA. CDR3 loop: CASKRMGAEETQYF. The CDR3 nucleotides are TGTGCCAGCAAACGGATGGGAGCGGAAGAGACCCAGTACTTC.

V gene TRBV11-2 combines with J gene TRBJ2-7, with D tentatively TRBD2 (6 bases). Trimming removed 5 bases at V and 5 bases at J, with 16 bases between. This CDR3 comprises 14 residues. Germline V gene data show CDR1 as SGHAT and CDR2 as FQNNGV. As DNA, the CDR3 is TGTGCCAGCAGCCCAGTTGGTGGGGGGAACGAGCAGTACTTC. Amino acid sequence: CASSPVGGGNEQYF. Full variable domain (rest looked up from reference TRBV11-2 and TRBJ2-7): EAGVAQSPRYKIIEKRQSVAFWCNPISGHATLYWYQQILGQGPKLLIQFQNNGVVDDSQLPKDRFSAERLKGVDSTLKIQPAKLEDSAVYLCASSPVGGGNEQYFGPGTRLTVT.

The chain carries TRBV7-9 and TRBJ1-2, with 9 bases lining up with TRBD1. The CDR3 has 15 residues. Trimming took 4 bases from V and 7 from J; bases not matched to a gene: 10. The germline gives CDR1 SEHNR, CDR2 FQNEAQ (reference sequence). Here the CDR3 DNA reads TGTGCCAGCAGCTCGGCGGACAGGGGAGGGGTTGGCTACACCTTC. The encoded protein is CASSSADRGGVGYTF.

The chain has TRBV5-1 and TRBJ2-3; tentative D call: TRBD1 (6 bases). Trimming pared 4 bases from V and 2 bases from J, leaving 14 bases between. Germline V CDR1 and CDR2: SGHRS, YFSETQ. This CDR3 region has 15 residues. CDR3 nucleotide sequence: TGCGCCAGCAGCGTCGACAGGCGATCCACAGATACGCAGTATTTT. Translation: CASSVDRRSTDTQYF. The full variable domain, in which reference TRBV5-1 and TRBJ2-3 provide the parts outside the CDR3, is KAGVTQTPRYLIKTRGQQVTLSCSPISGHRSVSWYQQTPGQGLQFLFEYFSETQRNKGNFPGRFSGRQFSNSRSEMNVSTLELGDSALYLCASSVDRRSTDTQYFGPGTRLTVL.

The rearrangement links TRBV18 to TRBJ2-3; no definite D call. CDR1 and CDR2 from the germline V gene are KGHSH and LQKENI. CDR3 length equals 14 residues. The V gene lost 1 base and the J gene lost 0 bases, with 5 bases spanning the gap. In nucleotides, the CDR3 is TGTGCCAGCTCACCACTAGACAGCACAGATACGCAGTATTTT. The encoded protein is CASSPLDSTDTQYF.

This chain connects TRBV15 to TRBJ1-3, with D uncertain. The germline gives CDR1 LNHNV, CDR2 YYDKDF (reference sequence). CDR3 length: 16 amino acids. V gave up 1 base and J gave up 0 bases, with 10 bases separating them. This CDR3 is CATSRGGAGSGNTIYF. Written as DNA, the CDR3 is TGTGCCACCAGCAGAGGCGGCGCGGGCTCTGGAAACACCATATATTTT.

The rearrangement joins TRBV2 to TRBJ1-5; 12 bases are shared with TRBD1. Trimming cost V 6 bases and J 6 bases; bases outside gene matches: 3. CDR1 and CDR2 from the germline V gene are SNHLY and FYNNEI. This CDR3 region has 14 residues. CDR3 protein: CASSGTGGIQPQHF. DNA for the CDR3: TGTGCCAGCAGCGGGACAGGGGGCATTCAGCCCCAGCATTTT.